The 23 T cell receptor beta chains below come from one sample, sequenced in a study of cytomegalovirus exposure and HLA in healthy donors. A multiplex PCR was run with 60 Vbeta primers and 13 Jbeta primers. Assay: immunoSEQ multiplex PCR; the TCRdb copy retains only in-frame clones and omits some. This table holds roughly 70,000 clones, around 76% found once. The sequencing sample was made of PBMCs. The origin of the receptors is a man between 45 and 60 years old in good health and CMV-seronegative.

This chain connects TRBV4-1 to TRBJ2-7; TRBD2 aligns across 13 bases. V gave up 5 bases and J gave up 4 bases; unmatched junction bases: 5. This CDR3 comprises 15 residues. Germline CDR1 is MGHRA and CDR2 is YSYEKL. The CDR3 DNA reads as TGCGCCAGCAGCTTCACGACTAGCGGGGGGTACGAGCAGTACTTC. As protein: CASSFTTSGGYEQYF.

In its sample, this clone was seen once. This sequence joins TRBV5-1 and TRBJ1-2, with 9 bases that match TRBD1. Germline assignment: CDR1 SGHRS and CDR2 YFSETQ. The CDR3 runs 15 residues. J lost 4 bases, V lost 4 bases, and 8 bases had no gene match. CDR3 DNA: TGCGCCAGCAGCGGAGGGACAGGGAATGGCTATGGCTACACCTTC. Amino acids: CASSGGTGNGYGYTF.

The CDR3 DNA is TGTGCCAGCGGGTCCGGCAGGGTCATCCAAGAGACCCAGTACTTC. Amino acid sequence: CASGSGRVIQETQYF. The J gene is TRBJ2-5, the V gene TRBV7-6; D may be TRBD1 (5 bases). The CDR3 is made up of 15 amino acids. Germline assignment: CDR1 SGHVS and CDR2 FNYEAQ. Trimming left V 8 bases short and J 1 base short, with 17 bases between.

The chain combines TRBV18 with TRBJ2-1, with TRBD1 as a possible D gene (6 bases). V was clipped by 5 bases and J by 7 bases, with 12 bases between them. This CDR3 contains 13 residues. Per germline, CDR1 KGHSH and CDR2 LQKENI. DNA of the CDR3: TGTGCCAGCTCATCTTCCACAGGGAATGAGCAGTTCTTC. It translates to CASSSSTGNEQFF.

The rearrangement uses TRBV9 and TRBJ1-1; D remains ambiguous. The germline V gene has CDR1 SGDLS and CDR2 YYNGEE. The CDR3 runs to 13 residues. V was shortened by 0 bases and J by 1 base, with 4 bases between the two germline ends. In nucleotides, the CDR3 is TGTGCCAGCAGCGTAGTCTGGAACACTGAAGCTTTCTTT. Amino acid sequence: CASSVVWNTEAFF.

For this clone: A junction boundary mismatches the germline segment, possibly from a read error. The rearrangement joins TRBV7-8 to TRBJ1-1; TRBD1 matches at 9 bases. Germline loops: CDR1 SGHVS, CDR2 FQNEAQ. This CDR3 comprises 17 residues. The CDR3 DNA reads as TGTGCCAGCAGCCCGCAGCGTGGGACAGGGCTGAAAACTGAAGCTTTCTTT. Protein product: CASSPQRGTGLKTEAFF.

The V call is TRBV6-5, the J call TRBJ1-4; D is ambiguous. Germline CDR1 reads MNHEY; CDR2 reads SVGAGI. Trimming took off 0 bases at V and 8 bases at J, with 4 bases between the two ends. This CDR3 has 12 residues. Here the CDR3 DNA reads TGTGCCAGCAGTTACTCAGCCGAAAAACTGTTTTTT. Translating it yields CASSYSAEKLFF.

The rearrangement joins TRBV6-5 to TRBJ1-2, with 11 bases fitting TRBD1. Germline lookup yields CDR1 MNHEY and CDR2 SVGAGI. Trimming at V came to 2 bases and at J to 2 bases, leaving 4 bases not matched to a gene. The CDR3 totals 16 residues. DNA for the CDR3: TGTGCCAGCAGTTACGCCAGGACAGGGGGCAACTATGGCTACACCTTC. This codes for CASSYARTGGNYGYTF.

The chain joins TRBV27 to TRBJ2-7; TRBD1 matches 10 bases. Per germline, CDR1 MNHEY and CDR2 SMNVEV (reference sequence). The CDR3 has 14 residues. The V and J ends lost 6 bases and 2 bases, in that order; junction bases with no gene match: 4. CDR3 region: CASRGQGLPYEQYF. The CDR3 DNA sequence: TGTGCCAGCAGGGGACAGGGGCTTCCCTACGAGCAGTACTTC.

Only one count was recorded for this clone. The chain employs TRBV2 and TRBJ1-5; possibly TRBD1 for D (5 bases). In germline, CDR1 is SNHLY, CDR2 FYNNEI. V was shortened by 10 bases and J by 8 bases, with 18 bases between the two germline ends. The CDR3 has 13 residues. The CDR3 DNA sequence: TGTGCCACTAATTCAGGGTATTCTGAGCCCCAGCATTTT. It codes for CATNSGYSEPQHF. The whole variable domain, remainder taken from reference TRBV2 and TRBJ1-5, is EPEVTQTPSHQVTQMGQEVILRCVPISNHLYFYWYRQILGQKVEFLVSFYNNEISEKSEIFDDQFSVERPDGSNFTLKIRSTKLEDSAMYFCATNSGYSEPQHFGDGTRLSIL.

J is TRBJ1-4 and V is TRBV28; D uncertain. With 8 bases removed from V and 3 bases from J, the gap between germline ends came to 10 bases. Germline V gene lookup returns CDR1 MDHEN and CDR2 SYDVKM. This CDR3 has 13 amino acids. The CDR3 DNA reads TGTGCCAGCCAGTCGCCAGCTAATGAAAAACTGTTTTTT. Translating it yields CASQSPANEKLFF.

The chain couples TRBV7-3 to TRBJ2-1, with D possibly matching TRBD1 (5 bases). The length of the CDR3 is 13 residues. V lost 2 bases, J lost 3 bases, and 5 bases lay in between. CDR1 is SGHTA and CDR2 is FQGTGA in the germline V gene. CDR3 nucleotide sequence: TGTGCCAGCAGCTTAGACAGCTACAATGAGCAGTTCTTC. Translating it yields CASSLDSYNEQFF.

The chain joins TRBV15 to TRBJ2-5; D is possibly TRBD2 (5 bases). CDR1 is LNHNV, CDR2 YYDKDF, per germline (reference sequence). The germline V and J ends were trimmed by 0 bases and 4 bases, with 15 bases remaining between them. The CDR3 is 16 amino acids. The CDR3 bases are TGTGCCACCAGCAGAGATACAGCGGCCGTCGGAGAGACCCAGTACTTC. Encoded protein: CATSRDTAAVGETQYF.

The rearrangement links TRBV5-1 to TRBJ2-7, with 16 nucleotides matching TRBD2. CDR1 is SGHRS and CDR2 is YFSETQ in the germline V gene. The CDR3 is 17 amino acids. V lost 4 bases, J lost 4 bases, and 8 bases stayed unmatched. This chain's CDR3 is CASSLYQGLAGGYEQYF. DNA of the CDR3: TGCGCCAGCAGCCTTTACCAGGGACTAGCGGGAGGGTACGAGCAGTACTTC.

The chain joins TRBV5-1 to TRBJ2-1; D gene unclear. The germline CDR1 and CDR2 sequences are SGHRS and YFSETQ. This CDR3 region has 15 residues. Deletions cut 1 base from V and 2 bases from J, with 10 bases between. The CDR3 region is CASSLWADAYNEQFF. The CDR3 bases are TGCGCCAGCAGCTTGTGGGCTGATGCCTACAATGAGCAGTTCTTC.

The V gene is TRBV19, the J gene TRBJ1-2; no definite D call. The CDR3 has 15 amino acids. Trimming took off 7 bases at V and 0 bases at J, with 15 bases between the two ends. Per germline, CDR1 LNHDA and CDR2 SQIVND (reference sequence). The CDR3 coding sequence is TGTGCCAGTAAATCCGAGGCAGCCTCTAACTATGGCTACACCTTC. It yields the protein CASKSEAASNYGYTF. Looking up the rest from reference TRBV19 and TRBJ1-2 gives the full variable domain: DGGITQSPKYLFRKEGQNVTLSCEQNLNHDAMYWYRQDPGQGLRLIYYSQIVNDFQKGDIAEGYSVSREKKESFPLTVTSAQKNPTAFYLCASKSEAASNYGYTFGSGTRLTVV.

V gene TRBV19 combines with J gene TRBJ1-2, with D unresolved. Germline V gives CDR1 LNHDA, CDR2 SQIVND (reference sequence). V was clipped by 6 bases and J by 13 bases, with 15 bases between them. The CDR3 covers 11 residues. Here the CDR3 reads CASRLGLDTTF. CDR3 coding DNA: TGTGCCAGTAGGCTTGGACTCGACACCACCTTC.

The chain uses TRBV2 and TRBJ2-7; D not resolved. Per germline, CDR1 SNHLY and CDR2 FYNNEI. V was trimmed by 3 bases and J by 1 base, leaving 4 bases between them. The CDR3 has 12 residues. The DNA of the CDR3 is TGTGCCAGCAGTGAGAGTTCCTACGAGCAGTACTTC. Translation gives CASSESSYEQYF.

The chain joins TRBV2 to TRBJ1-5; 12 positions agree with TRBD1. Germline CDR1 and CDR2: SNHLY and FYNNEI. This CDR3 has 15 residues. Trimming removed 6 bases from V and 4 bases from J; junction bases left unmatched: 4. The CDR3 DNA reads as TGTGCCAGCAGCGGGGGACAGGGGGCTAATCAGCCCCAGCATTTT. It is translated as CASSGGQGANQPQHF.

The chain recombines TRBV27 with TRBJ2-5, with 13 bases lining up with TRBD2. This CDR3 has 16 amino acids. Trimming took 5 bases from V and 2 from J; bases not matched to a gene: 5. CDR1 is MNHEY and CDR2 is SMNVEV in the germline V gene (reference sequence). The CDR3 bases are TGTGCCAGCAGTCCCATACTAGCGGGGGGGCAAGAGACCCAGTACTTC. Translation: CASSPILAGGQETQYF.

The chain links TRBV2 to TRBJ1-6, with unresolved D. Trimming pared 4 bases from V and 7 bases from J, leaving 14 bases between. CDR1 and CDR2 from the germline V gene are SNHLY and FYNNEI. The CDR3 spans 15 residues. The CDR3 reads CASSVGQTKNSPLHF. The CDR3 coding sequence is TGTGCCAGCAGTGTTGGCCAAACCAAAAATTCACCCCTCCACTTT. Complete variable domain (other parts from reference TRBV2 and TRBJ1-6): EPEVTQTPSHQVTQMGQEVILRCVPISNHLYFYWYRQILGQKVEFLVSFYNNEISEKSEIFDDQFSVERPDGSNFTLKIRSTKLEDSAMYFCASSVGQTKNSPLHFGNGTRLTVT.

The chain is built from TRBV18 and TRBJ1-3; D ambiguous. The V gene lost 3 bases and the J gene lost 1 base, with 10 bases spanning the gap. Germline CDR1 reads KGHSH; CDR2 reads LQKENI. The length of the CDR3 is 15 residues. CDR3 amino acids: CASSPDAGSGNTIYF. CDR3 coding DNA: TGTGCCAGCTCACCCGATGCGGGATCTGGAAACACCATATATTTT.

This rearrangement joins TRBV28 to TRBJ1-1; D perhaps matches TRBD1 (6 bases). In germline, CDR1 is MDHEN, CDR2 SYDVKM. The V end was cut by 7 bases, the J end by 11 bases, with 20 bases between. The CDR3 covers 13 residues. The CDR3 protein is CASTSAGAKQAFF. The CDR3 DNA follows: TGTGCCAGCACAAGCGCAGGGGCCAAGCAGGCTTTCTTT.